The rows below give T cell receptor beta chains drawn from one sample of a study of T-cell reconstitution after alpha-beta-depleted transplantation in children. Using its own MiXCR run on the PCR reads, TCRdb lists one record per CDR3 protein. The sample includes fewer than 1 million distinct CDR3 sequences, roughly 16% of them seen just once. The sample in question was PBMCs, mostly from graft donor cells, obtained 360 days after TCRalphabeta/CD19-depleted stem cell transplant. All receptors come from a male patient younger than 18 who had a stem cell transplant for acute lymphoblastic leukemia, so the T cells may come from the graft donor. Both conserved end residues are part of each CDR3. Each record gives: V gene, J gene, D gene, clone size, CDR3 protein, CDR3 DNA. D genes are given only for firm matches. Not all rows give a size; the values are once, few, many and, for expanded clones, a class.

TRBV6-1	TRBJ2-4	-	few	CASKPIAGSAKNIQYF	TGTGCCAGCAAGCCGATTGCCGGGAGCGCAAAAAACATTCAGTACTTC
TRBV20-1	TRBJ2-1	-	few	CSARDPAGHNEQFF	TGCAGTGCTAGAGACCCGGCCGGACACAATGAGCAGTTCTTC
TRBV2	TRBJ2-1	TRBD2	-	CASRDPSGVSYNEQFF	TGTGCCAGCAGGGATCCTAGCGGGGTCTCCTACAATGAGCAGTTCTTC
TRBV11-1	TRBJ2-5	TRBD2	-	CASSHSGLAGEETQYF	TGTGCCAGCAGCCACTCGGGACTAGCGGGAGAAGAGACCCAGTACTTC
TRBV4-1	TRBJ2-5	TRBD2	-	CASSQVGGPRETQYF	TGCGCCAGCAGCCAGGTGGGAGGGCCGAGAGAGACCCAGTACTTC
TRBV2	TRBJ2-1	TRBD2	-	CASREASGAAEQFF	TGTGCCAGCAGGGAGGCTAGCGGGGCTGCGGAGCAGTTCTTC
TRBV29-1	TRBJ2-1	TRBD2	few	CSAWTSGSVFNGQFF	TGCAGCGCCTGGACTAGCGGGAGTGTATTTAATGGGCAGTTCTTC
TRBV4-1	TRBJ1-2	TRBD1	few	CASSQDRGTGGLYGYTF	TGCGCCAGCAGCCAAGATCGTGGGACAGGGGGTCTCTATGGCTACACCTTC
TRBV20-1	TRBJ2-2	-	few	CSAKRRNTGELFF	TGCAGTGCTAAACGACGAAACACCGGGGAGCTGTTTTTT
TRBV5-1	TRBJ2-5	-	-	CASSLVTGYQETQYF	TGCGCCAGCAGCTTGGTTACAGGGTACCAAGAGACCCAGTACTTC
TRBV12-3/TRBV12-4	TRBJ2-7	-	many	CASSWTYSSSYEQYF	TGTGCCAGCAGTTGGACTTATAGCAGCTCCTACGAGCAGTACTTC
TRBV20-1	TRBJ1-5	-	-	CSARQGSYSNQPQHF	TGCAGTGCTAGGCAGGGGAGTTATAGCAATCAGCCCCAGCATTTT
TRBV10-3	TRBJ2-1	-	-	CAISQRSSYNEQFF	TGTGCCATCAGCCAGCGGAGCTCCTACAATGAGCAGTTCTTC
TRBV4-1	TRBJ2-7	-	few	CASSQEGLNYYEQYF	TGCGCCAGCAGCCAAGAAGGACTAAATTACTACGAGCAGTACTTC
TRBV5-1	TRBJ2-1	TRBD2	few	CASSSLQGSGISVF	TGCGCCAGCAGCTCTCTCCAGGGTAGCGGGATATCGGTCTTC
TRBV6-1	TRBJ2-3	TRBD2	few	CASRLGLAGGPTDTQYF	TGTGCCAGCAGACTAGGACTAGCGGGAGGACCCACAGATACGCAGTATTTT
TRBV10-3	TRBJ2-5	TRBD1	once	CAISDPTGGQETQYF	TGTGCCATCAGTGACCCGACAGGGGGCCAAGAGACCCAGTACTTC
TRBV4-2	TRBJ2-7	TRBD2	-	CASSQALSEAGGEIYEQYF	TGTGCCAGCAGCCAAGCCCTTTCCGAAGCGGGAGGGGAGATTTACGAGCAGTACTTC
TRBV10-3	TRBJ2-1	TRBD2	many	CAISPGGKRTEQFF	TGTGCCATCAGTCCCGGGGGGAAGCGGACTGAGCAGTTCTTC
TRBV20-1	TRBJ2-7	-	few	CSASGRPYEQYF	TGCAGTGCTAGCGGGAGACCCTACGAGCAGTACTTC
TRBV12-5	TRBJ2-7	TRBD1	-	CASGDWDRDYEQYF	TGTGCTAGTGGTGATTGGGACAGGGACTACGAGCAGTACTTC
TRBV20-1	TRBJ2-3	-	few	CSARDRTGRDTQYF	TGCAGTGCTAGAGATCGAACGGGGCGAGATACGCAGTATTTT
TRBV15	TRBJ2-3	-	many	CATSRQSGQGADTQYF	TGTGCCACCAGCAGACAAAGCGGTCAAGGCGCAGATACGCAGTATTTT
TRBV20-1	TRBJ2-1	TRBD2	many	CSTLSGGGNEQFF	TGCAGTACCCTCAGCGGGGGGGGCAATGAGCAGTTCTTC
TRBV11-2	TRBJ2-3	-	few	CASSLGDSDSWTDTQYF	TGTGCCAGCAGCTTAGGTGATAGCGACAGTTGGACGGATACGCAGTATTTT
TRBV15	TRBJ1-4	-	many	CATSRDLREKLFF	TGTGCCACCAGCAGAGATCTTCGGGAAAAACTGTTTTTT
TRBV5-4	TRBJ2-5	TRBD2	few	CASGRLAGLQETQYF	TGTGCCAGCGGACGACTAGCGGGCCTACAAGAGACCCAGTACTTC
TRBV27	TRBJ1-5	-	-	CASSLSMGVQPQHF	TGTGCCAGCAGTTTATCTATGGGGGTGCAGCCCCAGCATTTT
TRBV18	TRBJ1-5	-	-	CASSRTRQSGVQPQHF	TGTGCCAGCTCCCGCACCCGACAGAGTGGGGTGCAGCCCCAGCATTTT
TRBV20-1	TRBJ2-7	-	-	CSASGPTGTVPYEQYF	TGCAGTGCTAGTGGCCCTACCGGGACGGTACCCTACGAGCAGTACTTC
TRBV7-9	TRBJ2-1	TRBD2	-	CASSPLREGPYNEQFF	TGTGCCAGCAGCCCCCTACGGGAGGGGCCCTACAATGAGCAGTTCTTC
TRBV29-1	TRBJ2-1	-	-	CSVGRHRGGQFF	TGCAGCGTTGGCCGTCACAGGGGGGGACAGTTCTTC
TRBV29-1	TRBJ1-2	TRBD1	many	CSAPGQGYGYTF	TGCAGCGCGCCGGGACAGGGCTATGGCTACACCTTC
TRBV27	TRBJ2-7	-	few	CASRPFGGREQYF	TGTGCCAGCAGGCCATTTGGGGGACGTGAGCAGTACTTC
TRBV6-5	TRBJ2-1	-	-	CASSYAGLGAREQFF	TGTGCCAGCAGTTACGCCGGACTGGGGGCTCGTGAGCAGTTCTTC
TRBV28	TRBJ2-5	-	-	CASSATAGAAETQYF	TGTGCCAGCAGTGCTACCGCAGGGGCGGCAGAGACCCAGTACTTC
TRBV4-1	TRBJ2-7	-	-	CASSHPGTGFYEQYF	TGCGCCAGCAGCCACCCTGGGACGGGCTTTTACGAGCAGTACTTC
TRBV12-5	TRBJ2-1	TRBD2	-	CASGYRLAGANEQFF	TGTGCTAGTGGTTACCGACTAGCGGGAGCCAATGAGCAGTTCTTC
TRBV29-1	TRBJ2-3	TRBD2	many	CSVEASGTSTDTQYF	TGCAGCGTTGAAGCCAGCGGGACCAGCACAGATACGCAGTATTTT
TRBV5-4	TRBJ2-2	TRBD1	few	CASSLRQGPTGELFF	TGTGCCAGCAGCCTAAGACAGGGGCCCACCGGGGAGCTGTTTTTT
TRBV2	TRBJ2-7	TRBD2	-	CASREAGGSYEQYF	TGTGCCAGCAGGGAGGCGGGAGGTTCCTACGAGCAGTACTTC
TRBV6-5	TRBJ1-2	TRBD1	-	CASSYSRPGQGSSNYGYTF	TGTGCCAGCAGTTACTCGAGACCGGGACAGGGCTCATCTAACTATGGCTACACCTTC
TRBV4-1	TRBJ1-5	TRBD1	few	CASSHPDRAGNQPQHF	TGCGCCAGCAGCCATCCCGACAGGGCTGGCAATCAGCCCCAGCATTTT
TRBV4-1	TRBJ2-3	-	many	CASSQEGDTQYF	TGCGCCAGCAGCCAAGAGGGGGATACGCAGTATTTT
TRBV7-8	TRBJ2-7	TRBD2	-	CASFKGRGVGAGDGEQYF	TGTGCCAGCTTCAAGGGAAGGGGAGTCGGGGCGGGAGACGGCGAGCAGTACTTC
TRBV7-7	TRBJ2-5	-	-	CASSPGSIGETQYF	TGTGCCAGCAGCCCGGGGTCTATAGGGGAGACCCAGTACTTC
TRBV7-9	TRBJ1-4	TRBD1	few	CASTVPGQAANEKLFF	TGTGCCAGCACCGTCCCGGGACAGGCAGCTAATGAAAAACTGTTTTTT
TRBV5-1	TRBJ2-7	TRBD1	-	CASRQGIFEQYF	TGCGCCAGCAGACAGGGGATTTTCGAGCAGTACTTC